A selection of T cell receptor beta chains follows, all from one sample in a study of TIL therapy for anti-PD-1-resistant metastatic lung cancer. Sequencing used immunoSEQ multiplex PCR; TCRdb keeps in-frame clones, though not all of them. The sample holds more than 9,500 clones, 60% to 80% seen once. Specimen: blood, collected at baseline. Receptors originate from a person aged 25 to 85 with non-small cell lung cancer. The CDR3 runs from the conserved cysteine through the conserved F or W. The D gene is left open where the match is weak. Only part of the rows carry a size: once, few, many, or a class if the clone is expanded.

cdr3_nt: TGTGCCAGCAGCTTAGCCAGGGTCGACGGCTACACCTTC; cdr3_aa: CASSLARVDGYTF; clone_size: NA; v_call: TRBV7-9; j_call: TRBJ1-2; d_call: NA
cdr3_nt: TGTGCCAGCAGGGTGGCAGGGGGTAACACTGAAGCTTTCTTT; cdr3_aa: CASRVAGGNTEAFF; clone_size: NA; v_call: TRBV2; j_call: TRBJ1-1; d_call: TRBD1
cdr3_nt: TGTGCCAGCAGCTTAAAAGGGGGCAATCAGCCCCAGCATTTT; cdr3_aa: CASSLKGGNQPQHF; clone_size: few; v_call: TRBV7-2; j_call: TRBJ1-5; d_call: NA
cdr3_nt: TGTGCCAGCAGTCGGGGGTTTAGCTCCTACGAGCAGTACTTC; cdr3_aa: CASSRGFSSYEQYF; clone_size: NA; v_call: TRBV6-6; j_call: TRBJ2-7; d_call: NA
cdr3_nt: TGTGCCTGGAGTGTACTCCCCTTACTGACAGGGGGCTACACCTTC; cdr3_aa: CAWSVLPLLTGGYTF; clone_size: NA; v_call: TRBV30; j_call: TRBJ1-2; d_call: TRBD1
cdr3_nt: TGCGCCAGCAGTCAAGCGGCCAGAACCTACGAGCAGTACTTC; cdr3_aa: CASSQAARTYEQYF; clone_size: NA; v_call: TRBV4-3; j_call: TRBJ2-7; d_call: NA
cdr3_nt: TGCAGCGTTGAAGGGGCAGGGGACCCCGAGCAGTACTTC; cdr3_aa: CSVEGAGDPEQYF; clone_size: NA; v_call: TRBV29-1; j_call: TRBJ2-7; d_call: NA
cdr3_nt: TGTGCCAGCAGTGACGGGGGAGGGCCCCGGGATGAGCAGTTCTTC; cdr3_aa: CASSDGGGPRDEQFF; clone_size: NA; v_call: TRBV6-4; j_call: TRBJ2-1; d_call: TRBD2
cdr3_nt: TGCAGTCTTGGACCCCTCCACTTT; cdr3_aa: CSLGPLHF; clone_size: NA; v_call: TRBV20-1; j_call: TRBJ1-6; d_call: NA
cdr3_nt: TGTGCCAGCAGCCCTCGGAGTAGCGGGAGCCAAGAGACCCAGTACTTC; cdr3_aa: CASSPRSSGSQETQYF; clone_size: NA; v_call: TRBV9; j_call: TRBJ2-5; d_call: TRBD2
cdr3_nt: TGTGCCTGGAGCGCCCCTGAGGGCGGGAGGGTCGGGATGAACACCGGGGAGCTGTTTTTT; cdr3_aa: CAWSAPEGGRVGMNTGELFF; clone_size: NA; v_call: TRBV30; j_call: TRBJ2-2; d_call: TRBD2
cdr3_nt: TGTGCCAGCAGCTTTCAGGGGTCCACTGAAGCTTTCTTT; cdr3_aa: CASSFQGSTEAFF; clone_size: NA; v_call: TRBV7-9; j_call: TRBJ1-1; d_call: NA
cdr3_nt: TGTGCCAGCAGCCAAGAAGCGTTGTTGAGTAGCGGGAGGGCCGAGAATGAGCAGTTCTTC; cdr3_aa: CASSQEALLSSGRAENEQFF; clone_size: NA; v_call: TRBV4-2; j_call: TRBJ2-1; d_call: TRBD2
cdr3_nt: TGTGCCAGTAGTCCTAGGACGGCCGATAGGACCTACGAGCAGTACTTC; cdr3_aa: CASSPRTADRTYEQYF; clone_size: NA; v_call: TRBV19; j_call: TRBJ2-7; d_call: NA
cdr3_nt: TGTGCTAGAAGCGGATTCTCCTACGAGCAGTACTTC; cdr3_aa: CARSGFSYEQYF; clone_size: NA; v_call: TRBV12-5; j_call: TRBJ2-7; d_call: NA
cdr3_nt: TGTGCCAGCAGCGATTCCGGGACTAGCGGGATCAAAGGCACAGATACGCAGTATTTT; cdr3_aa: CASSDSGTSGIKGTDTQYF; clone_size: NA; v_call: TRBV9; j_call: TRBJ2-3; d_call: TRBD2
cdr3_nt: TGTGCCAGCAGGGACTTTGGCGGGAACTACGAGCAGTACTTC; cdr3_aa: CASRDFGGNYEQYF; clone_size: NA; v_call: TRBV6-1; j_call: TRBJ2-7; d_call: NA
cdr3_nt: TGCGCCAGCAGCTTGGACAGGGCGAACACCGGGGAGCTGTTTTTT; cdr3_aa: CASSLDRANTGELFF; clone_size: NA; v_call: TRBV5-1; j_call: TRBJ2-2; d_call: NA
cdr3_nt: TGTGCCAGCATCAAAATCCGACAGGGGGGAAACACCATATATTTT; cdr3_aa: CASIKIRQGGNTIYF; clone_size: NA; v_call: TRBV11-3; j_call: TRBJ1-3; d_call: TRBD1
cdr3_nt: TGTGCCAGCAGTTACCGACCTAGCGGGACCGACAATGAGCAGTTCTTC; cdr3_aa: CASSYRPSGTDNEQFF; clone_size: NA; v_call: TRBV6-6; j_call: TRBJ2-1; d_call: TRBD2
cdr3_nt: TGTGCCAGCAGCCAAGAGGGGACTCAGCAGTACTTC; cdr3_aa: CASSQEGTQQYF; clone_size: few; v_call: TRBV4-2; j_call: TRBJ2-7; d_call: NA
cdr3_nt: TGTGCCAGCAGTAGACAGGGCACCGGGGAGCTGTTTTTT; cdr3_aa: CASSRQGTGELFF; clone_size: NA; v_call: TRBV6-6; j_call: TRBJ2-2; d_call: TRBD1
cdr3_nt: TGTGCCAGCGCGGACAGGGGCTACGAGCAGTACTTC; cdr3_aa: CASADRGYEQYF; clone_size: NA; v_call: TRBV6-6; j_call: TRBJ2-7; d_call: TRBD1
cdr3_nt: TGTGCCAGCAGTTCCGACTCGGGTAGCAATCAGCCCCAGCATTTT; cdr3_aa: CASSSDSGSNQPQHF; clone_size: NA; v_call: TRBV6-5; j_call: TRBJ1-5; d_call: NA